These 12 T cell receptor beta chains originate from one sample sequenced in a study of blood T cell repertoires in COVID-19. Only in-frame clones appear in the TCRdb table, and some are missing; sequencing was by immunoSEQ multiplex PCR. The sample consists of approximately 44,000 clones, approximately 90% of them appearing once. Specimen: peripheral blood. These receptors all come from a human donor in a cohort sampled during active COVID-19.

The chain recombines TRBV7-2 with TRBJ2-5, with TRBD2 identical over 10 bases. CDR3 size: 15 residues. V gave up 1 base and J gave up 3 bases; unmatched junction bases: 2. The germline CDR1 and CDR2 sequences are SGHTA and FQGNSA. The CDR3 loop reads CASSLGTSGKETQYF. The CDR3 bases are TGTGCCAGCAGCTTAGGGACTAGCGGAAAAGAGACCCAGTACTTC.

The gene calls are TRBV5-1 and TRBJ2-2, with 8 bases identical to TRBD2. CDR1 SGHRS and CDR2 YFSETQ come from the germline V gene. V lost 0 bases, J lost 4 bases, and 5 bases stayed unmatched. This CDR3 is 16 amino acids long. CDR3 in amino acids: CASSLEVSGTTGELFF. The CDR3 coding sequence is TGCGCCAGCAGCTTGGAGGTTAGCGGGACCACCGGGGAGCTGTTTTTT.

Only a few counts were recorded for this clone. CDR3: CASSYPTDGELFF. CDR3 DNA: TGTGCCAGCAGTTACCCCACTGACGGGGAGCTGTTTTTT. This chain joins TRBV6-6 and TRBJ2-2; D is unclear. This CDR3 region has 13 residues. Germline V lookup: CDR1 MNHNY, CDR2 SVGAGI (reference sequence). V lost 2 bases, J lost 7 bases, and 8 bases lay in between.

The V call is TRBV28, the J call TRBJ2-7, with a tentative D call TRBD2 (6 bases). In germline, CDR1 is MDHEN, CDR2 SYDVKM. Trimming pared 5 bases from V and 8 bases from J, leaving 22 bases between. There are 15 residues in the CDR3. CDR3 nucleotides: TGTGCCAGCAGTCCCGGTGACACTCCGGGGGTGAAGCAGTACTTC. Translated: CASSPGDTPGVKQYF.

The chain recombines TRBV7-6 with TRBJ2-1, with 7 nucleotides matching TRBD1. V was clipped by 5 bases and J by 3 bases; unmatched bases: 7. The CDR3 sequence is 15 residues long. Germline V CDR1 and CDR2: SGHVS, FNYEAQ. The CDR3 loop is CASSPQGQRYNEQFF. CDR3 nucleotides: TGTGCCAGCAGCCCTCAGGGACAGCGCTACAATGAGCAGTTCTTC.

This chain connects TRBV7-9 to TRBJ2-2; 11 bases agree with TRBD2. Germline V gene lookup returns CDR1 SEHNR and CDR2 FQNEAQ (reference sequence). The CDR3 extends over 16 amino acids. With 5 bases clipped from V and 1 base from J, the junction kept 3 bases outside the gene matches. The CDR3 reads CASSITSGRNTGELFF. CDR3 coding DNA: TGTGCCAGCAGCATTACTAGCGGGAGGAACACCGGGGAGCTGTTTTTT.

The chain recombines TRBV5-1 with TRBJ1-4, with 7 bases lining up with TRBD1. The CDR3 runs 14 residues. In germline, CDR1 is SGHRS, CDR2 YFSETQ. V dropped 2 bases and J dropped 6; count of bases not matched to a gene: 4. The CDR3 DNA is TGCGCCAGCAGCTTCCGGCAGGGGGATGAAAAACTGTTTTTT. It encodes CASSFRQGDEKLFF.

The chain has TRBV24-1 and TRBJ2-7; 8 bases are a match to TRBD2. The V and J ends lost 2 bases and 3 bases, in that order; junction bases with no gene match: 5. CDR3 size: 15 residues. Germline lookup yields CDR1 KGHDR and CDR2 SFDVKD. CDR3 sequence: CATSDSPAGGYEQYF. DNA for the CDR3: TGTGCCACCAGTGATTCCCCTGCGGGGGGCTACGAGCAGTACTTC.

The DNA of the CDR3 is TGTGCCAGTAGCCCAGACAGGGGTGACACCGGGGAGCTGTTTTTT. Its protein product is CASSPDRGDTGELFF. The chain combines TRBV19 with TRBJ2-2; TRBD1 agrees at 8 bases. With V trimmed by 6 bases and J by 3 bases, 6 bases remained unmatched. CDR1 is LNHDA, CDR2 SQIVND, per germline (reference sequence). The length of the CDR3 is 15 residues.

The chain combines TRBV5-1 with TRBJ1-1; D not resolved. Trimming took 0 bases from V and 4 from J, leaving 16 bases between them. Germline V gives CDR1 SGHRS, CDR2 YFSETQ. This CDR3 region has 16 residues. This CDR3 reads CASSLDPVVASTEAFF. The CDR3 DNA follows: TGCGCCAGCAGCTTGGACCCGGTTGTAGCGAGCACTGAAGCTTTCTTT.

The chain employs TRBV5-4 and TRBJ1-1, with 12 nucleotides matching TRBD1. CDR3 size: 13 residues. CDR1 and CDR2 (germline): SGHNT, YYREEE (reference sequence). In nucleotides, the CDR3 is TGTGCAGGGGACAGGGGGCCGAACACTGAAGCTTTCTTT. It is translated as CAGDRGPNTEAFF. Together with reference TRBV5-4 and TRBJ1-1, the CDR3 gives the full variable domain: ETGVTQSPTHLIKTRGQQVTLRCSSQSGHNTVSWYQQALGQGPQFIFQYYREEENGRGNFPPRFSGLQFPNYSSELNVNALELDDSALYLCAGDRGPNTEAFFGQGTRLTVV.

The chain has TRBV6-6 and TRBJ1-1; 9 bases fit TRBD1. Germline V gives CDR1 MNHNY, CDR2 SVGAGI (reference sequence). This CDR3 is 14 amino acids long. Unmatched junction bases numbered 2, after V lost 5 bases and J lost 1 base. In nucleotides, the CDR3 is TGTGCCAGCAGTCGGGACAGGGAGAACACTGAAGCTTTCTTT. This encodes CASSRDRENTEAFF.